These 22 T cell receptor beta chains were sequenced from one sample in a study of blood T cell repertoires in COVID-19. Using immunoSEQ multiplex PCR, the repertoire was profiled, and TCRdb retains in-frame clones only, with some absent. The table has about 110,000 clones, more than 80% seen once. Sequencing input: peripheral blood. All receptors derive from a woman aged 50 to 60 with acute or convalescent COVID-19.

The chain combines TRBV5-1 with TRBJ1-3; D perhaps matches TRBD1 (5 bases). The CDR3 length is 15 residues. Germline V gene sequence: CDR1 SGHRS, CDR2 YFSETQ. V was pared by 3 bases and J by 4 bases, with 14 bases between. CDR3 amino acids: CASSSWDFGGNTIYF. DNA of the CDR3: TGCGCCAGCAGCTCGTGGGACTTTGGGGGAAACACCATATATTTT.

This chain uses TRBV4-1 with TRBJ1-5; TRBD1 is a possible D gene (5 bases). The CDR3 runs 15 residues. The germline gives CDR1 MGHRA, CDR2 YSYEKL. Trimming took off 5 bases at V and 2 bases at J, with 13 bases between the two ends. CDR3 coding DNA: TGCGCCAGCAGCTTACAGGTTAATGGCAATCAGCCCCAGCATTTT. This translates into CASSLQVNGNQPQHF.

This chain connects TRBV12-5 to TRBJ1-2, with D unresolved. CDR3 size: 11 residues. V shed 4 bases and J shed 11 bases, with 11 bases lying between them. Per the germline V gene, CDR1 is LGHNT and CDR2 is FRNRAP. The CDR3 nucleotides read TGTGCTAGTGGTTCCGACAATAATTACACCTTC. It yields the protein CASGSDNNYTF. The whole variable domain, filled in from reference TRBV12-5 and TRBJ1-2, reads DARVTQTPRHKVTEMGQEVTMRCQPILGHNTVFWYRQTMMQGLELLAYFRNRAPLDDSGMPKDRFSAEMPDATLATLKIQPSEPRDSAVYFCASGSDNNYTFGSGTRLTVV.

The V and J genes are TRBV12-3 or TRBV12-4 and TRBJ1-2; 7 nucleotides align to TRBD1. V trimming: 7 bases; J trimming: 8 bases; junction bases outside the gene matches: 10. CDR3 length: 13 amino acids. The DNA of the CDR3 is TGTGCCAGCACCCTTGGGACAGCAAGGGGCTACACCTTC. Protein: CASTLGTARGYTF.

This chain links TRBV10-3 with TRBJ2-7; D may be TRBD1 (6 bases). V was clipped by 6 bases and J by 1 base, with 7 bases between them. This CDR3 is built from 12 residues. Germline loops: CDR1 ENHRY, CDR2 SYGVKD. The CDR3 DNA follows: TGTGCCATCAGAGGACAGTCCTACGAGCAGTACTTC. It is translated as CAIRGQSYEQYF.

The J gene is TRBJ1-6, the V gene TRBV2; D is ambiguous. From germline, CDR1 is SNHLY and CDR2 FYNNEI. Trimming removed 10 bases at V and 0 bases at J, with 16 bases between. The CDR3 has 16 amino acids. CDR3 sequence: CATHRTGSSYNSPLHF. The CDR3 DNA follows: TGTGCCACCCACCGTACCGGGAGCTCCTATAATTCACCCCTCCACTTT. Complete variable domain (other parts from reference TRBV2 and TRBJ1-6): EPEVTQTPSHQVTQMGQEVILRCVPISNHLYFYWYRQILGQKVEFLVSFYNNEISEKSEIFDDQFSVERPDGSNFTLKIRSTKLEDSAMYFCATHRTGSSYNSPLHFGNGTRLTVT.

This chain connects TRBV30 to TRBJ1-3; D gene unclear. The germline CDR1 and CDR2 sequences are GTSNPN and SVGIG (reference sequence). Trimming took off 1 base at V and 2 bases at J, with 6 bases between the two ends. This CDR3 comprises 13 residues. The CDR3 bases are TGTGCCTGGAGTGCGGGGACTGGAAACACCATATATTTT. Translating it yields CAWSAGTGNTIYF.

V and J are TRBV10-3 and TRBJ1-1, with TRBD1 matching over 8 bases. CDR1 is ENHRY, CDR2 SYGVKD, per germline. Trimming took 10 bases from V and 0 from J; bases not matched to a gene: 10. There are 15 residues in the CDR3. In nucleotides, the CDR3 is TGTGCCACCCGAAGACCGGGACAGGTGAACACTGAAGCTTTCTTT. It yields the protein CATRRPGQVNTEAFF.

The V call is TRBV3-1 (or the pseudogene TRBV3-2), the J call TRBJ2-7, with 8 bases identical to TRBD2. This CDR3 comprises 15 residues. The J segment lost 6 bases and the V segment lost 1 base, leaving 8 bases of the junction unmatched. CDR1 LGHDT and CDR2 YNNKEL come from the germline V gene (reference sequence). As DNA, the CDR3 is TGTGCCAGCAGCCAAGGTCCAGCGGGAGCGTTCGAGCAGTACTTC. Translated, it gives CASSQGPAGAFEQYF.

The chain links TRBV4-3 to TRBJ1-1; D gene ambiguous. This CDR3 comprises 14 residues. V was cut by 1 base and J by 6 bases, with 12 bases left in between. Germline CDR1 reads LGHNA; CDR2 reads YSLEER. The CDR3, as DNA: TGCGCCAGCAGCCAAGCCGAGGAGAGCGCTGAAGCTTTCTTT. Residues: CASSQAEESAEAFF.

The genes are TRBV19 and TRBJ2-1; TRBD2 aligns across 12 bases. Trimming at V came to 5 bases and at J to 4 bases, leaving 3 bases not matched to a gene. CDR3 size: 15 residues. The germline CDR1 and CDR2 sequences are LNHDA and SQIVND (reference sequence). CDR3 sequence: CASSAGLAGYNEQFF. CDR3 DNA sequence: TGTGCCAGTAGTGCCGGACTAGCGGGGTACAATGAGCAGTTCTTC.

V usage is TRBV7-2 and J usage is TRBJ1-6, with 8 bases aligning to TRBD1. The CDR3 runs 14 residues. Germline lookup yields CDR1 SGHTA and CDR2 FQGNSA. V lost 5 bases, J lost 7 bases, and 4 bases stayed unmatched. The CDR3 DNA reads as TGTGCCAGCAGCCCCAGACAGGGGAATTCACCCCTCCACTTT. This sequence encodes CASSPRQGNSPLHF.

V and J are TRBV7-9 and TRBJ2-7; D is uncertain. The germline gives CDR1 SEHNR, CDR2 FQNEAQ (reference sequence). Trimming removed 3 bases from V and 0 bases from J, with 9 bases in between. The CDR3 runs to 14 residues. The CDR3 DNA sequence: TGTGCCAGCAGCTTTTTGTCGGTCTCCTACGAGCAGTACTTC. Translation: CASSFLSVSYEQYF.

The chain's CDR3 is CASSSGGGNGYTF. CDR3 nucleotides: TGTGCCAGCAGCTCTGGTGGGGGGAACGGCTACACCTTC. V is TRBV7-2 and J is TRBJ1-2; D possibly corresponds to TRBD1 (5 bases). The CDR3 is 13 amino acids. CDR1 SGHTA and CDR2 FQGNSA come from the germline V gene. The V and J ends lost 4 bases and 8 bases respectively, with 14 bases between them.

The rearrangement links TRBV2 to TRBJ1-1; D is unclear. Germline values: CDR1 SNHLY, CDR2 FYNNEI. The CDR3 covers 14 residues. V gave up 5 bases and J gave up 1 base, with 11 bases separating them. DNA of the CDR3: TGTGCCAGCAGTCAAAGACACGCGAACACTGAAGCTTTCTTT. Translated: CASSQRHANTEAFF.

This clone appeared a single time. The CDR3 reads CASIFSGKPYEQFF. The DNA for the CDR3 is TGTGCCAGCATCTTTAGCGGGAAGCCATATGAGCAGTTCTTC. The V gene is TRBV6-1, the J gene TRBJ2-1; 8 bases are a match to TRBD2. Germline V gives CDR1 MNHNS, CDR2 SASEGT. This CDR3 has 14 amino acids. V lost 7 bases to trimming and J lost 8 bases; unmatched junction nucleotides: 10.

This chain joins TRBV4-1 and TRBJ1-2, with TRBD1 as a possible D gene (5 bases). V was cut by 2 bases and J by 5 bases, with 18 bases left in between. The germline CDR1 and CDR2 sequences are MGHRA and YSYEKL. This CDR3 is 16 amino acids long. CDR3 DNA: TGCGCCAGCAGCCAACCCCGGAGACAGTCAATTTATGGCTACACCTTC. Its protein is CASSQPRRQSIYGYTF.

The chain employs TRBV28 and TRBJ1-1; 10 bases are a match to TRBD1. With V trimmed by 3 bases and J by 7 bases, 8 bases remained unmatched. The CDR3 loop spans 15 amino acids. Germline assignment: CDR1 MDHEN and CDR2 SYDVKM. Written as DNA, the CDR3 is TGTGCCAGCAGTTTCGCGACAGGGGGCGTGGTTGAAGCTTTCTTT. This translates into CASSFATGGVVEAFF.

The rearrangement links TRBV28 to TRBJ2-1; tentatively, D is TRBD1 (5 bases). This CDR3 has 14 amino acids. The germline V gene encodes CDR1 MDHEN and CDR2 SYDVKM. V lost 5 bases to trimming and J lost 3 bases, with 11 bases between them. The CDR3 DNA is TGTGCCAGCAGTCCGCAGGGAAGCTACAATGAGCAGTTCTTC. Amino acid sequence: CASSPQGSYNEQFF. The full variable domain, in which reference TRBV28 and TRBJ2-1 provide the parts outside the CDR3, is DVKVTQSSRYLVKRTGEKVFLECVQDMDHENMFWYRQDPGLGLRLIYFSYDVKMKEKGDIPEGYSVSREKKERFSLILESASTNQTSMYLCASSPQGSYNEQFFGPGTRLTVL.

The gene calls are TRBV6-5 and TRBJ2-7; 8 nucleotides align to TRBD1. Germline V gives CDR1 MNHEY, CDR2 SVGAGI. There are 15 residues in the CDR3. With 6 bases clipped from V and 4 bases from J, the junction kept 11 bases outside the gene matches. The CDR3, as DNA: TGTGCCAGCAGGCTCTTACAGGGGGGAAAATACGAGCAGTACTTC. Protein: CASRLLQGGKYEQYF.

V and J are TRBV13 and TRBJ1-5; the D is unclear. The V end was cut by 0 bases, the J end by 9 bases, with 12 bases between. Germline V gives CDR1 PRHDT, CDR2 FYEKMQ (reference sequence). The CDR3 has 14 residues. The CDR3 region is CASSLGRFGRPQHF. CDR3 coding DNA: TGTGCCAGCAGCTTAGGCCGGTTTGGTCGGCCCCAGCATTTT.

The J gene is TRBJ2-3, the V gene TRBV25-1; D unresolved. CDR3 size: 14 residues. Germline V CDR1 and CDR2: MGHDK, SYGVNS. Trimming pared 10 bases from V and 0 bases from J, leaving 14 bases between. CDR3 protein: CATQRGSSTDTQYF. The CDR3 region has the DNA TGTGCCACCCAGAGAGGTAGTAGCACAGATACGCAGTATTTT.